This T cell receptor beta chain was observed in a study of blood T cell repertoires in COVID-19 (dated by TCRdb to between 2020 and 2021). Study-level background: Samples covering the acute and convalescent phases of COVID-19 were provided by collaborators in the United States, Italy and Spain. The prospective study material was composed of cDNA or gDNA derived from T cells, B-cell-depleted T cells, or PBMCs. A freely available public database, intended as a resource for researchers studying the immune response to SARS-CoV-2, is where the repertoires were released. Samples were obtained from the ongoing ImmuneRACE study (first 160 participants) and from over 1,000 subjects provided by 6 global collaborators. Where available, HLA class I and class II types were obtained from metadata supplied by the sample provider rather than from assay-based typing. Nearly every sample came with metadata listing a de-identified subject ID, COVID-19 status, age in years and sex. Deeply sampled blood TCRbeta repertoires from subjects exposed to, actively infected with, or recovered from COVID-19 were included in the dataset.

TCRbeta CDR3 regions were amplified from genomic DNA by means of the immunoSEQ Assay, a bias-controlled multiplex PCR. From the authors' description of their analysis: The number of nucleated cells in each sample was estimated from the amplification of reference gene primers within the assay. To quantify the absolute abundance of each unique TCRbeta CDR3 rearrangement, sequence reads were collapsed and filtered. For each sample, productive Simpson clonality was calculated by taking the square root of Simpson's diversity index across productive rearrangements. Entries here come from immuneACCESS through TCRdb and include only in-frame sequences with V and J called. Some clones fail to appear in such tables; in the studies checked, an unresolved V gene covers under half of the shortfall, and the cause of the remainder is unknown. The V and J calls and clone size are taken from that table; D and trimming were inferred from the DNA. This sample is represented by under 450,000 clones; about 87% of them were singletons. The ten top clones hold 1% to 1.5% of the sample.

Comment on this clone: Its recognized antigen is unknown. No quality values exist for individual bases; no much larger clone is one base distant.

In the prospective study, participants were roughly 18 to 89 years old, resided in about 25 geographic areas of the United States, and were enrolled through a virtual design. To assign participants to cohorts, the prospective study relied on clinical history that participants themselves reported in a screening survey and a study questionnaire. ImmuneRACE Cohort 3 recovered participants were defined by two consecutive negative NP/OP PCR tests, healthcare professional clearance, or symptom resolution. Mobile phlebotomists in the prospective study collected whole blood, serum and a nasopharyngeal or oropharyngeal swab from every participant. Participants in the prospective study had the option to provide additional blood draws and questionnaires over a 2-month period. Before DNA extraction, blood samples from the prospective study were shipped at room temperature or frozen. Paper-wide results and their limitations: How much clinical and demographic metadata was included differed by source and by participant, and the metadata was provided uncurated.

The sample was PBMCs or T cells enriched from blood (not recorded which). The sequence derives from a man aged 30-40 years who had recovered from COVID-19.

Read as DNA, the sequence is TGTGCCAGTAGTAAGGGGACAGGGGGCCCCCATCGACCCCAGCATTTT. Translated, this gives CASSKGTGGPHRPQHF. Recombination connected TRBV19 to TRBJ1-5, and TRBD1 matches 12 of the central bases. Taken from cysteine to phenylalanine, the CDR3 has 16 residues. The kept DNA is CDR3 alone, 48 bases in frame from the first base. CDR1 and CDR2 are read off the germline V gene (reference sequence) as LNHDA and SQIVND. Germline trimming: 4 bases from V, 10 bases from J; junction bases outside gene matches: 11.